The 22 T cell receptor beta chains in this list originate from one sample, sequenced in a study of T cells in Graves' hyperthyroidism and ophthalmopathy. RNA transcripts provided the source from which TCR beta CDR3 regions were amplified. An initial round of RT-PCR targeting the TCR CDR3 relied on the HTBI primer set. In TCRdb, the multiplex PCR reads were re-called with MiXCR into one record per CDR3 protein. The sample has 45,000 to 50,000 distinct CDR3 sequences, around 48% seen once. The sequenced sample was peripheral blood or thyroid tissue (not recorded which). All receptors derive from a woman in her fifties or sixties with Graves' hyperthyroidism.

The chain uses TRBV5-1 and TRBJ1-5, with 9 bases identical to TRBD1. V was pared by 3 bases and J by 5 bases, with 9 bases of the junction left unmatched. Germline V gene sequence: CDR1 SGHRS, CDR2 YFSETQ. The CDR3 consists of 16 residues. CDR3 region: CASSSYRGLTHQPQHF. The CDR3 bases are TGCGCCAGCAGCTCGTACAGGGGGCTAACGCATCAGCCCCAGCATTTT. Based on the CDR3 plus reference TRBV5-1 and TRBJ1-5, the full variable domain is KAGVTQTPRYLIKTRGQQVTLSCSPISGHRSVSWYQQTPGQGLQFLFEYFSETQRNKGNFPGRFSGRQFSNSRSEMNVSTLELGDSALYLCASSSYRGLTHQPQHFGDGTRLSIL.

This clonotype has at least ten counts. V gene TRBV7-2 combines with J gene TRBJ2-7, with D perhaps TRBD1 (5 bases). Germline assignment: CDR1 SGHTA and CDR2 FQGNSA. This CDR3 contains 15 residues. V was cut by 7 bases and J by 4 bases, with 20 bases left in between. The CDR3 spells CASTTQAAKGYEQYF. Here the CDR3 DNA reads TGTGCCAGCACTACACAGGCGGCGAAAGGTTACGAGCAGTACTTC.

The rearrangement joins TRBV7-3 to TRBJ2-2, with TRBD2 identical over 15 bases. Germline loops: CDR1 SGHTA, CDR2 FQGTGA. There are 18 residues in the CDR3. The trim removed 5 bases at V and 6 bases at J, leaving 10 bases unmatched. The CDR3 protein is CASSPGTSGRTRAGELFF. In nucleotides, the CDR3 is TGTGCCAGCAGCCCCGGGACTAGCGGGAGGACCAGGGCCGGGGAGCTGTTTTTT.

This clonotype was detected ten times or more. The chain is built from TRBV29-1 and TRBJ2-7; D not certain. Trimming removed 5 bases at V and 3 bases at J, with 5 bases between. This CDR3 has 10 amino acids. Germline lookup yields CDR1 SQVTM and CDR2 ANQGSEA. CDR3 coding DNA: TGCAGCGTTCGCGACTACGAGCAGTACTTC. Residues: CSVRDYEQYF.

CDR3 nucleotides: TGCAGTGTGGACGGGAGTCAAGAGACCCAGTACTTC. Its protein is CSVDGSQETQYF. The chain uses TRBV20-1 and TRBJ2-5, with D possibly matching TRBD2 (6 bases). The germline gives CDR1 DFQATT, CDR2 SNEGSKA (reference sequence). There are 12 residues in the CDR3. The V end lost 7 bases, the J end lost 2 bases, and 11 bases lay between the germline ends.

This clonotype has ten or more counts. The chain couples TRBV20-1 to TRBJ1-2, with a possible D match to TRBD1 (5 bases). V lost 6 bases and J lost 3, with 14 bases in between. CDR1 DFQATT and CDR2 SNEGSKA come from the germline V gene (reference sequence). The length of the CDR3 is 13 residues. In nucleotides, the CDR3 is TGCAGTGCCACCCCGGCAGGGTACTATGGCTACACCTTC. This translates into CSATPAGYYGYTF.

Comments on this clonotype: One junction end does not reproduce the germline sequence, and a read error may be involved. V gene TRBV7-2 combines with J gene TRBJ2-5; tentatively, D is TRBD1 or TRBD2 (6 bases each). Germline CDR1 SGHTA, CDR2 FQGNSA. The CDR3 sequence is 13 residues long. The CDR3 bases are TGTGCCAGCGGCTTCGGGGGCGAGGAGACCCAGTACTTC. Amino acid sequence: CASGFGGEETQYF.

This clonotype has a count of ten or more. V is TRBV29-1 and J is TRBJ1-2, with 10 bases fitting TRBD1. The V segment lost 2 bases and the J segment 8 bases; nucleotides outside the gene matches: 8. Germline V gene data show CDR1 as SQVTM and CDR2 as ANQGSEA. The length of the CDR3 is 14 residues. The CDR3 loop reads CSVEIGTGAFGYTF. The DNA for the CDR3 is TGCAGCGTTGAAATAGGGACAGGGGCGTTCGGCTACACCTTC.

V is TRBV5-1 and J is TRBJ2-5; D perhaps matches TRBD2 (7 bases). Germline CDR1 is SGHRS and CDR2 is YFSETQ. This CDR3 is 13 amino acids long. V shed 5 bases and J shed 5 bases, with 13 bases lying between them. As DNA, the CDR3 is TGCGCCAGCAGGGAGCCGGGGGGCGAGACCCAGTACTTC. This translates into CASREPGGETQYF.

The CDR3 sequence: CASSLGQGHNSPLHF. CDR3 nucleotides: TGCGCCAGCAGCTTGGGGCAGGGGCATAATTCACCCCTCCACTTT. The rearrangement uses TRBV5-1 and TRBJ1-6, with TRBD1 as a possible D gene (6 bases). CDR3 size: 15 residues. Germline assignment: CDR1 SGHRS and CDR2 YFSETQ. Trimming took 0 bases from V and 5 from J, leaving 9 bases between them.

This chain joins TRBV7-2 and TRBJ1-1; possible D gene TRBD1, 5 bases. Deletions cut 6 bases from V and 14 bases from J, with 25 bases between. Per the germline V gene, CDR1 is SGHTA and CDR2 is FQGNSA. The CDR3 runs 14 residues. DNA for the CDR3: TGTGCCAGCAGTCTTAGGGGAGGGAACACTGACACCTTCTTT. It yields the protein CASSLRGGNTDTFF.

The V and J genes are TRBV9 and TRBJ2-5; maybe TRBD2 (5 bases). CDR3 size: 17 residues. CDR1 and CDR2 from the germline V gene are SGDLS and YYNGEE. V was cut by 4 bases and J by 5 bases, with 24 bases left in between. The CDR3 sequence is CASSRRTLTNTGETQYF. The CDR3 DNA reads TGTGCCAGCAGCCGACGGACTCTAACGAACACCGGGGAGACCCAGTACTTC.

This chain links TRBV7-2 with TRBJ2-7; D remains ambiguous. V dropped 9 bases and J dropped 6 bases, with 24 bases sitting between them. Germline V gene lookup returns CDR1 SGHTA and CDR2 FQGNSA. The CDR3 covers 15 residues. For the CDR3, the DNA is TGTGCCAGTGGTAACCGGGCCTCCGCAGGTTGCGAGCAGTACTTC. Its protein product is CASGNRASAGCEQYF.

The chain carries TRBV5-1 and TRBJ2-7; D is unresolved. V was shortened by 2 bases and J by 2 bases, with 11 bases between the two germline ends. This CDR3 region has 14 residues. Germline V gene lookup returns CDR1 SGHRS and CDR2 YFSETQ. For the CDR3, the DNA is TGCGCCAGCAGCTTACAAGCAGCCGCCTACGAGCAGTACTTC. Its translation: CASSLQAAAYEQYF.

This clonotype was found many times. The gene calls are TRBV10-3 and TRBJ2-3; tentatively, D is TRBD1 (5 bases). There are 16 residues in the CDR3. Trimming took off 0 bases at V and 3 bases at J, with 13 bases between the two ends. Germline V CDR1 and CDR2: ENHRY, SYGVKD. The chain's CDR3 is CAISESKGKGTDTQYF. DNA of the CDR3: TGTGCCATCAGTGAGTCGAAGGGGAAGGGGACAGATACGCAGTATTTT.

This clonotype was counted many times. The chain couples TRBV6-2 or TRBV6-3 to TRBJ1-5; 7 positions agree with TRBD1. The germline V gene has CDR1 MNHEY and CDR2 SVGEGT. The junction had 3 bases not matched to a gene; V was cut back by 4 bases and J by 0 bases. CDR3 length: 15 amino acids. For the CDR3, the DNA is TGTGCCAGCAGTTGGGGGACAGATAGCAATCAGCCCCAGCATTTT. This translates into CASSWGTDSNQPQHF.

V usage is TRBV13 and J usage is TRBJ2-3; D possibly corresponds to TRBD1 (5 bases). This CDR3 is built from 20 residues. V was cut by 4 bases and J by 4 bases, with 30 bases left in between. Germline V lookup: CDR1 PRHDT, CDR2 FYEKMQ (reference sequence). The CDR3, as DNA: TGTGCCAGCAGCTCGACAGAACCTCCAAGGTTGGATACTGAAGCAGATACGCAGTATTTT. Amino acids: CASSSTEPPRLDTEADTQYF.

This clonotype was counted at least ten times. V and J are TRBV28 and TRBJ1-5; 8 bases fit TRBD1. The CDR3 covers 14 residues. Germline-derived CDR1 and CDR2 are MDHEN and SYDVKM. Trimming at V came to 5 bases and at J to 7 bases, leaving 7 bases not matched to a gene. The CDR3 loop is CASSVGQGGQPQHF. The CDR3 region has the DNA TGTGCCAGCAGTGTCGGACAGGGAGGCCAGCCCCAGCATTTT.

This clonotype was recorded many times. The chain uses TRBV5-5 and TRBJ2-6; D is ambiguous. Trimming removed 2 bases at V and 2 bases at J, with 11 bases between. The CDR3 has 16 residues. CDR1 SGHKS and CDR2 YYEKEE come from the germline V gene (reference sequence). The chain's CDR3 is CASSFGGVPGANVLTF. DNA for the CDR3: TGTGCCAGCAGCTTCGGCGGTGTGCCTGGGGCCAACGTCCTGACTTTC. Variable domain in full (rest from reference TRBV5-5 and TRBJ2-6): DAGVTQSPTHLIKTRGQQVTLRCSPISGHKSVSWYQQVLGQGPQFIFQYYEKEERGRGNFPDRFSARQFPNYSSELNVNALLLGDSALYLCASSFGGVPGANVLTFGAGSRLTVL.

This clonotype appeared a few times. J is TRBJ1-1 and V is TRBV29-1, with no clear D. Trimming took 7 bases from V and 0 from J, leaving 12 bases between them. This CDR3 comprises 13 residues. Germline V gene data show CDR1 as SQVTM and CDR2 as ANQGSEA. CDR3 residues: CSASLGMNTEAFF. The CDR3 DNA is TGCAGCGCGAGCCTTGGGATGAACACTGAAGCTTTCTTT.

This clonotype was recorded many times. CDR3 sequence (DNA): TGTGCCAGCAGCGTAGGTGGTTTCGCGATCACAGATACGCAGTATTTT. It specifies CASSVGGFAITDTQYF. This chain links TRBV9 with TRBJ2-3; D remains unclear. V gave up 0 bases and J gave up 2 bases, with 13 bases separating them. The CDR3 runs 16 residues. Germline V lookup: CDR1 SGDLS, CDR2 YYNGEE.

This clonotype was detected only a few times. The chain carries TRBV7-2 and TRBJ1-4; D perhaps matches TRBD1 (6 bases). Germline CDR1 SGHTA, CDR2 FQGNSA. Between the trimmed V and J ends, which lost 5 bases and 6 bases, there was a span of 16 bases. CDR3 length equals 15 residues. In nucleotides, the CDR3 is TGTGCCAGCAGCCCGAGGGGGGGGGCGGATGAAAAACTGTTTTTT. As protein: CASSPRGGADEKLFF.